This section outlines one T cell receptor beta chain sequence together with its context. The method was immunoSEQ multiplex PCR; TCRdb's version includes in-frame clones alone and lacks a portion of them. The sample shows tens of thousands of clones, 87% of them seen only once. Germline CDR1 is MNHEY and CDR2 is SVGAGI. CDR3 length: 14 residues. Trimming cost V 0 bases and J 5 bases, with 8 bases left between them. This sample stems from a study of OX40 agonist ivuxolimab in advanced cancers. The sequencing here drew on CD4+ or CD8+ T cells sorted from blood, taken in a trial of the OX40 agonist ivuxolimab. This chain uses TRBV6-5 with TRBJ1-3; no clear D. The sequence was collected from an adult with an advanced solid tumor such as melanoma, head and neck, liver or kidney cancer. CDR3 protein: CASSYSNRRNTIYF. CDR3 DNA: TGTGCCAGCAGTTACTCGAACCGACGAAACACCATATATTTT.